The entry that follows covers one T cell receptor (beta chain) sequence. Its antigen remains unidentified. The data were obtained in a study of cytomegalovirus exposure and HLA in healthy donors. CDR3 length: 15 residues. Trimming cost V 2 bases and J 6 bases, with 16 bases left between them. The germline V gene encodes CDR1 SEHNR and CDR2 FQNEAQ (reference sequence). Study-wide findings and caveats: Some V segments, including TRBV6-2 and TRBV6-3, were excluded as indistinguishable. A missense variant in DCLRE1C was later tied to TCR beta V- and J-gene trimming. Later analysis showed most CMV-associated TCR beta chains appearing HLA-restricted. With DRB1 most and HLA-C fewest, TCR association rates differed between HLA loci in a later analysis.

The study ran its PCR with 60 Vbeta and 13 Jbeta primers. Libraries were prepared by immunoSEQ multiplex PCR; TCRdb keeps only in-frame clonotypes and omits some of them. The table records tens of thousands of clones, 78% of them present only once. Sequencing was carried out using PBMCs. The chain links TRBV7-9 to TRBJ1-1; D may be TRBD1 (6 bases). The clonotype originates from a man aged 40-50 years in good health and CMV-seronegative. In nucleotides, the CDR3 is TGTGCCAGCAGCTTAAAAAGGGGGAGAGAGGCTGAAGCTTTCTTT. This encodes CASSLKRGREAEAFF.